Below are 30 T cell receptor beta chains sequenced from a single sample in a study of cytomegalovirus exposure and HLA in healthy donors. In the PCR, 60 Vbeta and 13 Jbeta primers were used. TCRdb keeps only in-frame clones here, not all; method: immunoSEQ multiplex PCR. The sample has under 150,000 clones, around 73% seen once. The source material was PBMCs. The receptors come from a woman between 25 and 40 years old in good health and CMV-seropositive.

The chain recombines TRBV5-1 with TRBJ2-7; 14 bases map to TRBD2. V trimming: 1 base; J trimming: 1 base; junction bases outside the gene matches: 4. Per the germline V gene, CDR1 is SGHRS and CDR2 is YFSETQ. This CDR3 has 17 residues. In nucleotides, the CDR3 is TGCGCCAGCAGCTTGTTCTGGACTAGCGGGAGGTCCTACGAGCAGTACTTC. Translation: CASSLFWTSGRSYEQYF.

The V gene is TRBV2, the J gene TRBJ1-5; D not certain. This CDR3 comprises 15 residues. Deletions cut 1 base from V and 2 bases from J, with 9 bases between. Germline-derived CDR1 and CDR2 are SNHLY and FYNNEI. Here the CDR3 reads CASSEVSYGNQPQHF. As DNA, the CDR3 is TGTGCCAGCAGTGAAGTTAGTTACGGCAATCAGCCCCAGCATTTT. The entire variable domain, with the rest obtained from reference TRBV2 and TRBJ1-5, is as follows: EPEVTQTPSHQVTQMGQEVILRCVPISNHLYFYWYRQILGQKVEFLVSFYNNEISEKSEIFDDQFSVERPDGSNFTLKIRSTKLEDSAMYFCASSEVSYGNQPQHFGDGTRLSIL.

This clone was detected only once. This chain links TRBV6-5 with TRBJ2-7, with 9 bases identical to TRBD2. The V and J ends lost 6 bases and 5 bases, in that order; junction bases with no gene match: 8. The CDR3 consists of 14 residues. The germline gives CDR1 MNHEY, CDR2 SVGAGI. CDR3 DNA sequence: TGTGCCAGCAGAGAGACGGGACTAGCCGACGAGCAGTACTTC. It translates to CASRETGLADEQYF.

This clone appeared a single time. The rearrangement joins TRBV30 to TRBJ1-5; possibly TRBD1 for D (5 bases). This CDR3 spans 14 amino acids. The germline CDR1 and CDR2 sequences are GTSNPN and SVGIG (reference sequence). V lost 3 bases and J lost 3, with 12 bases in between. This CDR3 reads CAWSMGLSNQPQHF. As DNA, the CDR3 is TGTGCCTGGAGCATGGGGCTTTCCAATCAGCCCCAGCATTTT.

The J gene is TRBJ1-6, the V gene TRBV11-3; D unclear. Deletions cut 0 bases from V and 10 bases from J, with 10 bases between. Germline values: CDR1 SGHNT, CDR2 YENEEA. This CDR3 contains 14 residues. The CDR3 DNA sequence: TGTGCCAGCAGCTTAGATCCCGCCGGGTCACCCCTCCACTTT. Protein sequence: CASSLDPAGSPLHF. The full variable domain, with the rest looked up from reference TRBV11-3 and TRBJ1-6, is EAGVVQSPRYKIIEKKQPVAFWCNPISGHNTLYWYLQNLGQGPELLIRYENEEAVDDSQLPKDRFSAERLKGVDSTLKIQPAELGDSAVYLCASSLDPAGSPLHFGNGTRLTVT.

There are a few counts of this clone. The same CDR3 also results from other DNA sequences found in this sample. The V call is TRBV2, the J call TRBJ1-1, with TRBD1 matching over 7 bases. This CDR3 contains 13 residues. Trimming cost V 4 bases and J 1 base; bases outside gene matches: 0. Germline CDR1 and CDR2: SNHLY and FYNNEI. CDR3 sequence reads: CASSGQGNTEAFF. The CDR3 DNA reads TGTGCCAGCAGTGGACAGGGGAACACTGAAGCTTTCTTT.

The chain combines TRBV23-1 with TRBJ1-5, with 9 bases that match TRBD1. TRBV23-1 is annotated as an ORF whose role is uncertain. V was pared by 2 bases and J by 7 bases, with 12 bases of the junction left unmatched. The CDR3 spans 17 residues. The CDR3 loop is CASSQGRKDRGAQPQHF. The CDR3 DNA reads TGCGCCAGCAGTCAAGGAAGGAAGGACAGGGGAGCCCAGCCCCAGCATTTT.

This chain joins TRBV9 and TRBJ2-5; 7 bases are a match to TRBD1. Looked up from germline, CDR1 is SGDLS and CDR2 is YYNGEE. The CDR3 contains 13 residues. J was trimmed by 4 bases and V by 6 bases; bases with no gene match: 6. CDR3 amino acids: CASNNRQGETQYF. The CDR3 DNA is TGTGCCAGCAACAACCGACAGGGAGAGACCCAGTACTTC.

The CDR3 spells CASSQTGIYGYTF. As DNA, the CDR3 is TGTGCCAGCAGCCAAACAGGGATCTATGGCTACACCTTC. The J gene is TRBJ1-2, the V gene TRBV6-1; tentative D call: TRBD1 (6 bases). In germline, CDR1 is MNHNS, CDR2 SASEGT. This CDR3 has 13 amino acids. V lost 6 bases to trimming and J lost 4 bases, with 12 bases between them.

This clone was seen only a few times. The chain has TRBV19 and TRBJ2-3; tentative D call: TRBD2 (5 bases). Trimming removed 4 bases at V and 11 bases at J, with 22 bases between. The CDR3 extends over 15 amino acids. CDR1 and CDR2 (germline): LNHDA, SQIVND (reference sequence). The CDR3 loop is CASSNILTVRREQYF. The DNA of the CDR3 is TGTGCCAGTAGTAATATTCTAACCGTGAGACGGGAGCAGTATTTT.

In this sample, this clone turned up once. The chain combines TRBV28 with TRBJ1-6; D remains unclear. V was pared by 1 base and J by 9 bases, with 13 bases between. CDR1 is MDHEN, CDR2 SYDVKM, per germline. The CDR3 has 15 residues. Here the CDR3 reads CASSLLADSASPLHF. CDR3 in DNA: TGTGCCAGCAGTTTATTGGCGGATAGCGCTTCACCCCTCCACTTT. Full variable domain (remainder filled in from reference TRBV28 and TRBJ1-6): DVKVTQSSRYLVKRTGEKVFLECVQDMDHENMFWYRQDPGLGLRLIYFSYDVKMKEKGDIPEGYSVSREKKERFSLILESASTNQTSMYLCASSLLADSASPLHFGNGTRLTVT.

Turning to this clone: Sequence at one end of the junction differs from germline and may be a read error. CDR3 nucleotides: TGTGCTAGCAGCTTAGAACGGTCGCACGAGCAGTACTTC. Protein product: CASSLERSHEQYF. This rearrangement joins TRBV7-7 to TRBJ2-7; D gene ambiguous. In germline, CDR1 is SSHAT, CDR2 FNYEAQ (reference sequence). There are 13 residues in the CDR3. Looking up the rest from reference TRBV7-7 and TRBJ2-7 gives the full variable domain: GAGVSQSPRYKVTKRGQDVTLRCDPISSHATLYWYQQALGQGPEFLTYFNYEAQPDKSGLPSDRFSAERPEGSISTLTIQRTEQRDSAMYRCASSLERSHEQYFGPGTRLTVT.

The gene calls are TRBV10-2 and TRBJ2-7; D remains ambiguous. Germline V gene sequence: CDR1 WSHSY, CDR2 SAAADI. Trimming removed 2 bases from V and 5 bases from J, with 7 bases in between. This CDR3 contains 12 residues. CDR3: CASSETENEQYF. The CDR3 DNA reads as TGCGCCAGCAGTGAGACCGAGAACGAGCAGTACTTC.

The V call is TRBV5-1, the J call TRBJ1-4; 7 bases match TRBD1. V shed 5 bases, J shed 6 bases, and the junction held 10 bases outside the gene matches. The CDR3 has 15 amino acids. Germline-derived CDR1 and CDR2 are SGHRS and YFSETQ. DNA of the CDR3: TGCGCCAGCAGTAAGGGGACAGCGGAATATGAAAAACTGTTTTTT. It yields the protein CASSKGTAEYEKLFF.

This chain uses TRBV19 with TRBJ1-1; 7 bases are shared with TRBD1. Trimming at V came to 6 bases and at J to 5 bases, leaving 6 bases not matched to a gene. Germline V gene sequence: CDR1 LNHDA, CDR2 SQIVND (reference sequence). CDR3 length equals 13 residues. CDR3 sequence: CASRTRGWTEAFF. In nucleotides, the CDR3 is TGTGCCAGTAGGACCAGGGGGTGGACTGAAGCTTTCTTT.

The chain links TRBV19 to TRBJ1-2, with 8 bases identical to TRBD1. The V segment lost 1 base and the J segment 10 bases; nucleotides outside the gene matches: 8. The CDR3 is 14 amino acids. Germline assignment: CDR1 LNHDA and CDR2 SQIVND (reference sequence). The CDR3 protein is CASSIASGQGAYTF. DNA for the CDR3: TGTGCCAGTAGTATAGCCTCCGGACAGGGCGCCTACACCTTC. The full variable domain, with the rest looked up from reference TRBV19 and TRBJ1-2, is DGGITQSPKYLFRKEGQNVTLSCEQNLNHDAMYWYRQDPGQGLRLIYYSQIVNDFQKGDIAEGYSVSREKKESFPLTVTSAQKNPTAFYLCASSIASGQGAYTFGSGTRLTVV.

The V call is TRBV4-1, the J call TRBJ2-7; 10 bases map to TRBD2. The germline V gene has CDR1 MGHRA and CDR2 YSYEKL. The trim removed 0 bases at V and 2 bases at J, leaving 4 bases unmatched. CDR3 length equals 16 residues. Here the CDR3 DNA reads TGCGCCAGCAGCCAAGATGAAGCGGGGGGGACCTACGAGCAGTACTTC. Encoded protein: CASSQDEAGGTYEQYF.

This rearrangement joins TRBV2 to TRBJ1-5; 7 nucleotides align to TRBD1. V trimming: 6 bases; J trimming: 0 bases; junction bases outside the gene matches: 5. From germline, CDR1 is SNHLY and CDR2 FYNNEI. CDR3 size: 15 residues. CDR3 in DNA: TGTGCCAGCAGCGGGACAGCCCTTAGCAATCAGCCCCAGCATTTT. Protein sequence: CASSGTALSNQPQHF.

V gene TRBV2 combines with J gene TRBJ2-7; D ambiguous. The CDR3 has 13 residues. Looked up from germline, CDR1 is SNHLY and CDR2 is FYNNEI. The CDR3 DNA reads TGTTCTTTCAAGGAGAAGGCGGCATACGAGCAGTACTTC. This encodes CSFKEKAAYEQYF.

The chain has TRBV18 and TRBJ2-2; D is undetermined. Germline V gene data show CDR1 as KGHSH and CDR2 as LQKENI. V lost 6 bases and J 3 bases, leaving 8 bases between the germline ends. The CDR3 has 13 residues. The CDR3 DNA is TGTGCCAGCTCGCCGGCGGACACCGGGGAGCTGTTTTTT. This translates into CASSPADTGELFF.

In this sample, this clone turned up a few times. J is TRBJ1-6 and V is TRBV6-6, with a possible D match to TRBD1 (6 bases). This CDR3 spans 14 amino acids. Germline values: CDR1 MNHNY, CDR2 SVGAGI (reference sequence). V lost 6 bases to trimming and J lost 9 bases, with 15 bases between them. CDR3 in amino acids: CASSRDRSLSPLHF. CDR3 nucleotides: TGTGCCAGCAGCCGCGACAGGAGCCTTTCACCCCTCCACTTT.

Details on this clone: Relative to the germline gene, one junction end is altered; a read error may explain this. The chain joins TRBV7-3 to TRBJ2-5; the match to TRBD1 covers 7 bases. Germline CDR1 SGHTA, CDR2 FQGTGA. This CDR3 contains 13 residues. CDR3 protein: CASSFGTEETQYF. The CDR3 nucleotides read TGTGCTAGCAGCTTCGGGACAGAAGAGACCCAGTACTTC.

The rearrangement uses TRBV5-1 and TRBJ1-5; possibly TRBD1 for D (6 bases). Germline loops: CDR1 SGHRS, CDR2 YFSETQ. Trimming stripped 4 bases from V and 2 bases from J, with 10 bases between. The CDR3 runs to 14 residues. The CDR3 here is CASSERQGNQPQHF. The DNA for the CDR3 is TGCGCCAGCAGCGAAAGACAGGGCAATCAGCCCCAGCATTTT.

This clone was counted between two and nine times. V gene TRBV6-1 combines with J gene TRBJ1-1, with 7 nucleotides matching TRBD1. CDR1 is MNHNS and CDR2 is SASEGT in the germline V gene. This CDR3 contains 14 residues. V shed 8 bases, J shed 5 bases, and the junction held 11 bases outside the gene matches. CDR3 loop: CASRLRTGSTEAFF. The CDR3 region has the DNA TGTGCCAGCCGACTAAGGACAGGAAGTACTGAAGCTTTCTTT.

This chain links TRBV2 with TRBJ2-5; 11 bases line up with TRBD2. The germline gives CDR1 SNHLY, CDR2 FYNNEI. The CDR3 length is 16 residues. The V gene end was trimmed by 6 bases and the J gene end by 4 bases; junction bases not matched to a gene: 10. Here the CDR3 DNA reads TGTGCCAGCAGCCAGAGCCTACTAGCGGGAGTAGAGACCCAGTACTTC. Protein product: CASSQSLLAGVETQYF. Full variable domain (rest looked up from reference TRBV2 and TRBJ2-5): EPEVTQTPSHQVTQMGQEVILRCVPISNHLYFYWYRQILGQKVEFLVSFYNNEISEKSEIFDDQFSVERPDGSNFTLKIRSTKLEDSAMYFCASSQSLLAGVETQYFGPGTRLLVL.

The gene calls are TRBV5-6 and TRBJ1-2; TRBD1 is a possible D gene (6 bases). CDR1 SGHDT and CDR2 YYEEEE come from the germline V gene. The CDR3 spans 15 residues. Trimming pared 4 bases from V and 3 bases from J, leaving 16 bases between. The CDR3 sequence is CASSPWGQGYYGYTF. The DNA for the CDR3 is TGTGCCAGCAGCCCATGGGGGCAGGGCTACTATGGCTACACCTTC.

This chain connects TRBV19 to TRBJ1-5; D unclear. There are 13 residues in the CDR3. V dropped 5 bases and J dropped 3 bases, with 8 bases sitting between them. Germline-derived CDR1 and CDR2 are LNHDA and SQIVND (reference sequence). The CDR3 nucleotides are TGTGCCAGTAGTGTTTATCTCAATCAGCCCCAGCATTTT. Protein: CASSVYLNQPQHF.

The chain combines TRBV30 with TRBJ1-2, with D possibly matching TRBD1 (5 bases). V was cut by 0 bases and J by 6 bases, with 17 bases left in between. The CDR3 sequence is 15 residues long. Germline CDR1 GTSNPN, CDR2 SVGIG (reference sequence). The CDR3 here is CAWSVLGGGRDGYTF. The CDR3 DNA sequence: TGTGCCTGGAGTGTACTCGGGGGAGGTCGTGATGGCTACACCTTC.

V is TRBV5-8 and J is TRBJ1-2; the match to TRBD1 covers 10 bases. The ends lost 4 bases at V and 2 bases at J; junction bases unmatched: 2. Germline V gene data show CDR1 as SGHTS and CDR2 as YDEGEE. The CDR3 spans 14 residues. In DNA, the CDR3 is TGTGCCAGCAGCCGGGGACAGGGGAACTATGGCTACACCTTC. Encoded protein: CASSRGQGNYGYTF. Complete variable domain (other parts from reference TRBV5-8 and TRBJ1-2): EAGVTQSPTHLIKTRGQQATLRCSPISGHTSVYWYQQALGLGLQFLLWYDEGEERNRGNFPPRFSGRQFPNYSSELNVNALELEDSALYLCASSRGQGNYGYTFGSGTRLTVV.

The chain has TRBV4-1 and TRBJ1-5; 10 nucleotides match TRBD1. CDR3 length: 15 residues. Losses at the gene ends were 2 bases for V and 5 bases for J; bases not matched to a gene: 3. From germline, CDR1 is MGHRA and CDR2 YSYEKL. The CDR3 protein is CASSQPDRGHQPQHF. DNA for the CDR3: TGCGCCAGCAGCCAACCTGACAGGGGGCATCAGCCCCAGCATTTT.